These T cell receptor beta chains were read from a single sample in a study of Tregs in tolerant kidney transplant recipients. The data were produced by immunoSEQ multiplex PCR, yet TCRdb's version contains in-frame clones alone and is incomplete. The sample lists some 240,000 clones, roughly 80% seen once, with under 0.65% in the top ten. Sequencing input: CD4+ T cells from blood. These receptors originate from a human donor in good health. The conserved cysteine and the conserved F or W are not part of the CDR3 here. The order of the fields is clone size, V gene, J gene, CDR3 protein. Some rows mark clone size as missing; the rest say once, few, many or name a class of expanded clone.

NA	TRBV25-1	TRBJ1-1	ASSENLGREGRYTEAF
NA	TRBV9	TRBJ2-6	ASSLKTGVISGANVLT
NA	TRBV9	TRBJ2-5	ASNDPPGQRSQETQY
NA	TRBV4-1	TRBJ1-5	ASSQPDQPQH
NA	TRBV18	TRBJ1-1	ASSPGQGMNTEAF
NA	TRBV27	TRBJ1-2	ASSPLSGQAEPVYYGYT
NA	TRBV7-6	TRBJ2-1	ASSLAVSRVAYNEQF
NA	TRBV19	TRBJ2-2	ATRAVGGELF
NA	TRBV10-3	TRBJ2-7	ATLASDFSYEQY
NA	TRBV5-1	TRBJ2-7	ASSPRADNYEQY
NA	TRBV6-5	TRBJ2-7	ASSYSVSTYEQY
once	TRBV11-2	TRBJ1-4	ASSWVGTDEKLF
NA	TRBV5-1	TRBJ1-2	ASSLASRGQVYGYT
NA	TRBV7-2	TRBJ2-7	ASTLSVGSYEQY
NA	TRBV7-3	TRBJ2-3	ASSFLAGVSDTQY
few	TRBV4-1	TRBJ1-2	ASSHPRGYGYT
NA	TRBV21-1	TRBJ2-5	ASSNRGLAGDWETQY
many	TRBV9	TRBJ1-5	ASSGGDYSNQPQH
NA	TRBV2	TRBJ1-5	ASRADRGSNQPQH
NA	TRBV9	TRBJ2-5	ASSLGLAEETQY
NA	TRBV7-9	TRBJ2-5	ASSPRDRIQETQY
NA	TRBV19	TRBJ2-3	ASQARTDTQY
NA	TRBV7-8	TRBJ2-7	ASSSADRELLGYEQY
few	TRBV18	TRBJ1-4	ASSPPGQPNEKLF
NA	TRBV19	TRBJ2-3	ASSEWEGADTQY
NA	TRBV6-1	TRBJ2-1	ASSTELHYNEQF
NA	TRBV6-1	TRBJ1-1	ASSEYRAGDTEAF
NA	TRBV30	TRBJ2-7	AWSVLAGANPYEQY
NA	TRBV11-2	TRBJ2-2	ASSFAVPNTGELF
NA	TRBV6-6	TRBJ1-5	ASSLKRGTNQPQH
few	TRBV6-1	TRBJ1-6	ASTTGQFDSPLH
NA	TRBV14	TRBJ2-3	ASSQDSRMSTDTQY
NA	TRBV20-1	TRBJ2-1	SAERGRGGF
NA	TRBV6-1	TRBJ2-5	ASSEMPREETQY
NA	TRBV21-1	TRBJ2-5	ASSRAGGQETQY
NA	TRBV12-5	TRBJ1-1	ASGLTGPMSRTEAF
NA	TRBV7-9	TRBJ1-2	ASSLSRAGFSYGYT
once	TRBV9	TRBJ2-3	ASSVARGGRSTDTQY
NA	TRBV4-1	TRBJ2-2	ASSLRTSGGSYGELF
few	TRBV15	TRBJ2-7	ATSRGGTGGLYEQY
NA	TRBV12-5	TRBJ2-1	ASGTGPSNEQF
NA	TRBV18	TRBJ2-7	ASSPKGAGGRIREQY